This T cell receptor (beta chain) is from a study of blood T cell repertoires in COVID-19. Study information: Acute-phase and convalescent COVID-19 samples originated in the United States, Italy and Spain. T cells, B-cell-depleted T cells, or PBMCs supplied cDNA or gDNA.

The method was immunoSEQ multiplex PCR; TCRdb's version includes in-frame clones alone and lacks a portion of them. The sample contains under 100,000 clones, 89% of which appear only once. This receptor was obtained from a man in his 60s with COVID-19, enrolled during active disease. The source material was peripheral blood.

As DNA, the CDR3 is TGTGCCTGGAGTCCGGGACAGGGGAATGATCAGCCCCAGCATTTT. Residues: CAWSPGQGNDQPQHF. V and J are TRBV30 and TRBJ1-5; 10 nucleotides agree with TRBD1. Germline V CDR1 and CDR2: GTSNPN, SVGIG (reference sequence). This CDR3 spans 15 amino acids. With 2 bases clipped from V and 5 bases from J, the junction kept 6 bases outside the gene matches.